This passage covers 21 T cell receptor beta chains from one sample sequenced in a study of blood T cell repertoires in COVID-19. The method was immunoSEQ multiplex PCR; TCRdb's version includes in-frame clones alone and lacks a portion of them. Here the sample spans about 210,000 clones, 80% being singletons. Input material: peripheral blood. These receptors were taken from a human donor in a cohort sampled during active COVID-19.

J is TRBJ2-3 and V is TRBV28, with D unclear. The CDR3 extends over 14 amino acids. Trimming cost V 5 bases and J 2 bases, with 11 bases left between them. Per the germline V gene, CDR1 is MDHEN and CDR2 is SYDVKM. The CDR3 DNA reads as TGTGCCAGCAGTGCGATCGGTGCCACAGATACGCAGTATTTT. Amino acids: CASSAIGATDTQYF.

This clone appeared once. The chain has TRBV28 and TRBJ2-5; 12 bases line up with TRBD2. After removal of 8 bases from V and 7 bases from J, the junction contained 11 bases not matched to a gene. This CDR3 has 15 residues. The germline CDR1 and CDR2 sequences are MDHEN and SYDVKM. Here the CDR3 reads CASDSELAGGVTQYF. The CDR3 DNA is TGTGCCAGCGATTCGGAACTAGCGGGAGGTGTGACCCAGTACTTC.

J is TRBJ1-2 and V is TRBV6-1; a possible D gene is TRBD1 (6 bases). CDR1 and CDR2 from the germline V gene are MNHNS and SASEGT. The CDR3 loop spans 17 amino acids. Trimming took 4 bases from V and 1 from J, leaving 19 bases between them. The CDR3 DNA follows: TGTGCCAGCAGTGCCCCACTCCGGACAGCAATTAACTATGGCTACACCTTC. It is translated as CASSAPLRTAINYGYTF.

The rearrangement joins TRBV27 to TRBJ2-7; 8 nucleotides agree with TRBD2. The CDR3 sequence is 15 residues long. V trimming: 3 bases; J trimming: 4 bases; junction bases outside the gene matches: 8. The germline V gene has CDR1 MNHEY and CDR2 SMNVEV (reference sequence). DNA for the CDR3: TGTGCCAGCAGTTTCCTCAGCGGGAGTGGGTACGAGCAGTACTTC. It yields the protein CASSFLSGSGYEQYF.

This chain uses TRBV7-9 with TRBJ1-1; the D is unclear. The germline V gene has CDR1 SEHNR and CDR2 FQNEAQ (reference sequence). V was clipped by 3 bases and J by 5 bases, with 13 bases between them. The CDR3 spans 14 residues. CDR3 amino acids: CASSFFPEHTEAFF. CDR3 sequence (DNA): TGTGCCAGCAGCTTTTTCCCTGAACATACTGAAGCTTTCTTT.

This clone showed up just once. This rearrangement joins TRBV21-1 to TRBJ2-3; the tabulated D call, TRBD2, remains unverified against the DNA. TRBV21-1 is listed as a pseudogene. This CDR3 is 15 amino acids long. The CDR3 sequence: CASSRDCGGSDTQYF. The DNA of the CDR3 is TGTGCCAGCAGCAGAGACTGCGGGGGATCAGATACGCAGTATTTT.

The chain recombines TRBV5-1 with TRBJ1-1; possible D gene TRBD1, 6 bases. Trimming removed 6 bases from V and 7 bases from J, with 16 bases in between. Germline V gives CDR1 SGHRS, CDR2 YFSETQ. There are 13 residues in the CDR3. CDR3 region: CASKRQQGDEAFF. The CDR3 DNA follows: TGCGCCAGCAAAAGGCAACAGGGAGATGAAGCTTTCTTT.

J is TRBJ2-7 and V is TRBV2, with D possibly being TRBD1 (5 bases). Trimming removed 2 bases from V and 3 bases from J, with 11 bases in between. This CDR3 has 14 residues. Germline CDR1 and CDR2: SNHLY and FYNNEI. For the CDR3, the DNA is TGTGCCAGCAGTGAACAGGGCCCCATCTACGAGCAGTACTTC. Residues: CASSEQGPIYEQYF.

V gene TRBV5-1 combines with J gene TRBJ2-3; TRBD2 matches at 9 bases. Trimming at V came to 2 bases and at J to 0 bases, leaving 1 base not matched to a gene. Per germline, CDR1 SGHRS and CDR2 YFSETQ. This CDR3 comprises 15 residues. This CDR3 is CASSFSGRSTDTQYF. CDR3 nucleotides: TGCGCCAGCAGCTTTAGCGGGAGAAGCACAGATACGCAGTATTTT. Full variable domain (missing parts from reference TRBV5-1 and TRBJ2-3): KAGVTQTPRYLIKTRGQQVTLSCSPISGHRSVSWYQQTPGQGLQFLFEYFSETQRNKGNFPGRFSGRQFSNSRSEMNVSTLELGDSALYLCASSFSGRSTDTQYFGPGTRLTVL.

The V gene is TRBV5-8, the J gene TRBJ1-2, with D possibly being TRBD1 (5 bases). The germline gives CDR1 SGHTS, CDR2 YDEGEE. There are 12 residues in the CDR3. Trimming took 5 bases from V and 2 from J, leaving 7 bases between them. The CDR3 DNA follows: TGTGCCAGCAGGGGGCTGAACTATGGCTACACCTTC. It translates to CASRGLNYGYTF.

The chain employs TRBV30 and TRBJ1-6; D gene uncertain. The ends were cut back, 1 base at V and 5 bases at J, with 6 bases in the middle. This CDR3 region has 13 residues. Germline V CDR1 and CDR2: GTSNPN, SVGIG (reference sequence). DNA of the CDR3: TGTGCCTGGAGTGGCGAGGATAATTCACCCCTCCACTTT. The encoded protein is CAWSGEDNSPLHF.

The CDR3 sequence is CASRPGETSPYGYTF. CDR3 DNA sequence: TGTGCCAGCAGACCTGGAGAAACCTCCCCGTATGGCTACACCTTC. The chain uses TRBV7-2 and TRBJ1-2, with no clear D. Germline CDR1 is SGHTA and CDR2 is FQGNSA. Trimming left V 6 bases short and J 5 bases short, with 19 bases between. The CDR3 loop spans 15 amino acids. The full variable domain, its missing parts supplied by reference TRBV7-2 and TRBJ1-2, is GAGVSQSPSNKVTEKGKDVELRCDPISGHTALYWYRQSLGQGLEFLIYFQGNSAPDKSGLPSDRFSAERTGGSVSTLTIQRTQQEDSAVYLCASRPGETSPYGYTFGSGTRLTVV.

V and J are TRBV4-3 and TRBJ2-2; perhaps TRBD1 as D (6 bases). The V end lost 5 bases, the J end lost 5 bases, and 15 bases lay between the germline ends. Looked up from germline, CDR1 is LGHNA and CDR2 is YSLEER. The CDR3 sequence is 15 residues long. The CDR3 nucleotides read TGCGCCAGCAGCGCTCGAGCAGGGGAAACCGGGGAGCTGTTTTTT. This sequence encodes CASSARAGETGELFF.

This clone has more than one count but fewer than ten. The chain has TRBV7-8 and TRBJ2-7; TRBD1 might be the D (6 bases). The germline V gene has CDR1 SGHVS and CDR2 FQNEAQ. The CDR3 extends over 16 amino acids. The germline V and J ends were trimmed by 4 bases and 2 bases, with 18 bases remaining between them. Here the CDR3 reads CASSSSRATGTYEQYF. The CDR3 DNA sequence: TGTGCCAGCAGCTCGAGTCGTGCGACAGGAACCTACGAGCAGTACTTC.

The CDR3 region is CASSQAGSYNEQFF. CDR3 sequence (DNA): TGCGCCAGCAGCCAAGCGGGCTCCTACAATGAGCAGTTCTTC. The chain couples TRBV4-1 to TRBJ2-1; D is undetermined. The length of the CDR3 is 14 residues. Germline V gives CDR1 MGHRA, CDR2 YSYEKL. Trimming removed 1 base at V and 0 bases at J, with 4 bases between.

The J gene is TRBJ1-2, the V gene TRBV4-3; TRBD1 aligns across 7 bases. Germline V gene sequence: CDR1 LGHNA, CDR2 YSLEER. The CDR3 has 13 residues. With V trimmed by 1 base and J by 11 bases, 7 bases remained unmatched. The DNA for the CDR3 is TGCGCCAGCAGCCAAGTCCAACAGGGGAAGTACACCTTC. This codes for CASSQVQQGKYTF.

There are a few counts of this clone. V and J are TRBV10-3 and TRBJ1-2; TRBD1 matches at 9 bases. The CDR3 totals 14 residues. V dropped 6 bases and J dropped 6; count of bases not matched to a gene: 8. Germline loops: CDR1 ENHRY, CDR2 SYGVKD. CDR3 in amino acids: CAISPTGGVNGYTF. The DNA of the CDR3 is TGTGCCATCAGCCCGACAGGGGGGGTGAATGGCTACACCTTC.

In DNA, the CDR3 is TGTGCCAGCAGCCCGGGACAGGGGTTCTTTCAATGGGGTGAGCAGTTCTTC. Translated, it gives CASSPGQGFFQWGEQFF. The chain joins TRBV9 to TRBJ2-1; 10 bases map to TRBD1. V lost 4 bases to trimming and J lost 9 bases; unmatched junction nucleotides: 16. Germline loops: CDR1 SGDLS, CDR2 YYNGEE. The CDR3 length is 17 residues.

This chain links TRBV6-6 with TRBJ2-4, with TRBD2 identical over 12 bases. The CDR3 totals 16 residues. The germline V gene has CDR1 MNHNY and CDR2 SVGAGI (reference sequence). After removal of 6 bases from V and 1 base from J, the junction contained 4 bases not matched to a gene. CDR3 in DNA: TGTGCCAGCAGCGGACTAGCGGGATGGGCCAAAAACATTCAGTACTTC. Amino acids: CASSGLAGWAKNIQYF.

This clone was counted a single time. The V and J genes are TRBV7-2 and TRBJ1-1; D is undetermined. This CDR3 spans 13 amino acids. V was cut by 7 bases and J by 2 bases, with 11 bases left in between. Germline lookup yields CDR1 SGHTA and CDR2 FQGNSA. The CDR3, as DNA: TGTGCCAGCAATCGGGAGGGCAACACTGAAGCTTTCTTT. Translation gives CASNREGNTEAFF.

The chain joins TRBV18 to TRBJ1-1, with D unresolved. V lost 2 bases and J 0 bases, leaving 10 bases between the germline ends. CDR3 length: 15 residues. Germline values: CDR1 KGHSH, CDR2 LQKENI. CDR3 amino acids: CASSPIVALNTEAFF. CDR3 nucleotides: TGTGCCAGCTCACCAATAGTCGCGTTGAACACTGAAGCTTTCTTT.